This TCR beta chain was recovered during a study of control samples from healthy donors and cancer patients. Data came from immunoSEQ multiplex PCR; TCRdb stores just in-frame clones and leaves some out. Of around 130,000 clones detected, around 89% appear once; the ten largest clones hold less than 40%. V dropped 0 bases and J dropped 8 bases, with 10 bases sitting between them. Germline CDR1 and CDR2: LNHNV and YYDKDF (reference sequence). The CDR3 contains 14 residues. The chain couples TRBV15 to TRBJ2-2; D not resolved. Sequencing was done on a sample of blood. The TCR was taken from a man over 45 in good health. CDR3 nucleotides: TGTGCCACCAGCAGAGATCGGTGGTCAGGGGAGCTGTTTTTT. This codes for CATSRDRWSGELFF.